This TCR beta chain comes out of a study of radiotherapy plus CTLA-4 blockade in lung cancer. With ipilimumab providing CTLA-4 blockade, focal radiation was administered to patients who had chemo-refractory metastatic non-small-cell lung cancer. Some clones are missing from TCRdb's copy, which holds only in-frame ones; the method was immunoSEQ multiplex PCR. The table records under 95,000 clones, less than 85% of them present only once. The V gene's germline CDR1 is SGHDN and CDR2 FVKESK. V lost 1 base and J 7 bases, leaving 11 bases between the germline ends. The CDR3 sequence is 15 residues long. To note about this clone: What it recognizes is unknown.

Notes on the study in general: Radiotherapy with ipilimumab was followed by blood expansion of tumor-derived clones.

Sample: peripheral blood, taken from a patient treated with radiotherapy plus ipilimumab. The V call is TRBV14, the J call TRBJ1-6, with D tentatively TRBD1 (6 bases). This clonotype was obtained from a human donor with non-small cell lung cancer who had stable disease on radiotherapy plus ipilimumab. CDR3 in DNA: TGTGCCAGCAGCCAAGCACAGGGTGCAAATTCACCCCTCCACTTT. Amino acid sequence: CASSQAQGANSPLHF. The full variable domain, completed using reference TRBV14 and TRBJ1-6, is EAGVTQFPSHSVIEKGQTVTLRCDPISGHDNLYWYRRVMGKEIKFLLHFVKESKQDESGMPNNRFLAERTGGTYSTLKVQPAELEDSGVYFCASSQAQGANSPLHFGNGTRLTVT.